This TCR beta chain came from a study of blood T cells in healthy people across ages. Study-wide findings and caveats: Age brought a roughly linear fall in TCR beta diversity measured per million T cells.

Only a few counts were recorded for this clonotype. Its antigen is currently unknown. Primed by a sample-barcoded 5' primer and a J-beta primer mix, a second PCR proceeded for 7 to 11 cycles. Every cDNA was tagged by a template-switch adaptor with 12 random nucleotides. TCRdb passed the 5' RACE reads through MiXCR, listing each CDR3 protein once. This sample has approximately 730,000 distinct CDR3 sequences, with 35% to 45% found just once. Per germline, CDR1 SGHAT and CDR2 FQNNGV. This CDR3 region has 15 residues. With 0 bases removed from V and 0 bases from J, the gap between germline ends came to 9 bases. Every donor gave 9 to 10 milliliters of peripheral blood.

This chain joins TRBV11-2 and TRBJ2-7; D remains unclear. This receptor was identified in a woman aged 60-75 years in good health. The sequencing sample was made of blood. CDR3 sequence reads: CASSLDRTGSYEQYF. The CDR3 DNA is TGTGCCAGCAGCTTAGACCGGACCGGCTCCTACGAGCAGTACTTC.